The 19 T cell receptor beta chains in this list originate from one sample, sequenced in a study of control samples from healthy donors and cancer patients. TCRdb's table, derived via immunoSEQ multiplex PCR, lists solely in-frame clones and lacks some. The repertoire holds fewer than 500,000 clones, 90% seen once, with 5.5% to 7.5% in the top ten. The sequenced material came from PBMCs. The receptor source for this set is a man in his forties with head and neck cancer.

V usage is TRBV29-1 and J usage is TRBJ2-2; TRBD2 agrees at 7 bases. CDR1 is SQVTM and CDR2 is ANQGSEA in the germline V gene. V shed 6 bases and J 11 bases; nucleotides not matched to a gene: 9. The length of the CDR3 is 12 residues. This CDR3 reads CSVSGGGFELFF. Written as DNA, the CDR3 is TGCAGCGTGTCTGGGGGGGGTTTCGAGCTGTTTTTT.

This chain joins TRBV6-1 and TRBJ1-1; 7 bases are a match to TRBD1. The J segment lost 5 bases and the V segment lost 3 bases, leaving 15 bases of the junction unmatched. Germline CDR1 reads MNHNS; CDR2 reads SASEGT. This CDR3 is 17 amino acids long. As DNA, the CDR3 is TGTGCCAGCAGTGAGATTCGGCGGCAGGGGGGAAAGACTGAAGCTTTCTTT. Its translation is CASSEIRRQGGKTEAFF.

This sequence joins TRBV6-2 or TRBV6-3 and TRBJ1-5; 9 nucleotides align to TRBD1. The junction had 7 bases not matched to a gene; V was cut back by 6 bases and J by 7 bases. Germline CDR1 and CDR2: MNHEY and SVGEGT. The CDR3 is made up of 14 amino acids. The CDR3 reads CASSRTGDGQPQHF. The CDR3 region has the DNA TGTGCCAGCAGCCGGACAGGGGACGGGCAGCCCCAGCATTTT.

V gene TRBV11-3 combines with J gene TRBJ2-3, with D possibly called TRBD1 or TRBD2 (6 bases each). Germline V lookup: CDR1 SGHNT, CDR2 YENEEA. Trimming took off 8 bases at V and 0 bases at J, with 15 bases between the two ends. CDR3 length equals 15 residues. In DNA form, the CDR3 reads TGTGCCAGCTCAGCCTGGGGGGCTAGCACAGATACGCAGTATTTT. Encoded protein: CASSAWGASTDTQYF.

This chain links TRBV10-3 with TRBJ2-7; 10 positions agree with TRBD1. Germline V gives CDR1 ENHRY, CDR2 SYGVKD. The CDR3 totals 13 residues. V shed 4 bases and J 7 bases; nucleotides not matched to a gene: 4. For the CDR3, the DNA is TGTGCCATCAGTGGACAGGGGGCTTTTGAGCAGTACTTC. Translated, it gives CAISGQGAFEQYF.

This clone was picked up a small number of times. The V gene is TRBV11-2, the J gene TRBJ2-3, with D possibly being TRBD1 (6 bases). V was shortened by 1 base and J by 3 bases, with 14 bases between the two germline ends. The CDR3 loop spans 16 amino acids. The V gene's germline CDR1 is SGHAT and CDR2 FQNNGV. This CDR3 reads CASSLVAPDRTDTQYF. In DNA form, the CDR3 reads TGTGCCAGCAGCTTAGTAGCGCCAGACAGGACAGATACGCAGTATTTT.

The CDR3 region is CASSHLTVGEKGGYTF. The CDR3 region has the DNA TGCGCCAGCAGCCATCTCACGGTCGGGGAGAAGGGAGGCTACACCTTC. The J gene is TRBJ1-2, the V gene TRBV4-3, with D hard to call. This CDR3 region has 16 residues. Germline CDR1 and CDR2: LGHNA and YSLEER. Deletions cut 3 bases from V and 8 bases from J, with 22 bases between.

This sequence joins TRBV10-2 and TRBJ1-3, with 7 bases matching TRBD1. V lost 3 bases, J lost 0 bases, and 2 bases stayed unmatched. Germline CDR1 WSHSY, CDR2 SAAADI. The CDR3 runs to 15 residues. CDR3 in DNA: TGCGCCAGCAGTGATCAGGGGGACTCTGGAAACACCATATATTTT. The encoded protein is CASSDQGDSGNTIYF.

The chain combines TRBV5-4 with TRBJ1-6; D unclear. The CDR3 extends over 16 amino acids. CDR1 SGHNT and CDR2 YYREEE come from the germline V gene (reference sequence). With 4 bases removed from V and 2 bases from J, the gap between germline ends came to 13 bases. The CDR3 loop is CASSRDGNPYNSPLHF. CDR3 in DNA: TGTGCCAGCAGCCGTGACGGGAACCCCTATAATTCACCCCTCCACTTT.

The chain's CDR3 is CASPGEGPYEQYF. The CDR3 bases are TGTGCCAGCCCTGGGGAGGGGCCCTACGAGCAGTACTTC. The chain carries TRBV27 and TRBJ2-7; 7 nucleotides line up with TRBD2. Losses at the gene ends were 8 bases for V and 2 bases for J; bases not matched to a gene: 6. The CDR3 contains 13 residues. Germline CDR1 and CDR2: MNHEY and SMNVEV (reference sequence).

The chain couples TRBV28 to TRBJ2-7, with D unclear. The CDR3 is made up of 14 amino acids. The V end lost 7 bases, the J end lost 0 bases, and 13 bases lay between the germline ends. Germline loops: CDR1 MDHEN, CDR2 SYDVKM. The chain's CDR3 is CASMVGGSSYEQYF. For the CDR3, the DNA is TGTGCCAGCATGGTGGGCGGAAGCTCCTACGAGCAGTACTTC.

The rearrangement links TRBV28 to TRBJ2-7, with D perhaps TRBD1 (5 bases). Trimming pared 6 bases from V and 3 bases from J, leaving 21 bases between. Germline V gene data show CDR1 as MDHEN and CDR2 as SYDVKM. The CDR3 is 16 amino acids. The CDR3: CASSPGHLVGNYEQYF. As DNA, the CDR3 is TGTGCCAGCAGCCCTGGACACCTAGTAGGTAACTACGAGCAGTACTTC. Full variable domain (outside the CDR3, taken from reference TRBV28 and TRBJ2-7): DVKVTQSSRYLVKRTGEKVFLECVQDMDHENMFWYRQDPGLGLRLIYFSYDVKMKEKGDIPEGYSVSREKKERFSLILESASTNQTSMYLCASSPGHLVGNYEQYFGPGTRLTVT.

The genes are TRBV6-5 and TRBJ1-2; D remains ambiguous. CDR3 length: 14 residues. CDR1 and CDR2 (germline): MNHEY, SVGAGI. V was trimmed by 10 bases and J by 8 bases, leaving 23 bases between them. The CDR3 loop is CATTVTPNYGGYTF. The CDR3 DNA sequence: TGTGCCACAACGGTGACCCCGAATTACGGCGGCTACACCTTC.

The chain is built from TRBV2 and TRBJ2-1; D is undetermined. CDR3 length equals 11 residues. Germline V lookup: CDR1 SNHLY, CDR2 FYNNEI. Trimming removed 2 bases from V and 4 bases from J, with 0 bases in between. The CDR3 region is CASSEYNEQFF. As DNA, the CDR3 is TGTGCCAGCAGTGAATACAATGAGCAGTTCTTC.

This chain connects TRBV7-9 to TRBJ2-2; D is undetermined. CDR1 and CDR2 from the germline V gene are SEHNR and FQNEAQ (reference sequence). CDR3 size: 12 residues. V lost 6 bases, J lost 6 bases, and 8 bases lay in between. In DNA, the CDR3 is TGTGCCAGCAGGAATTTGGCCGGGGAGCTGTTTTTT. This translates into CASRNLAGELFF.

This chain's CDR3 is CASSLRGVSSGNTIYF. In DNA form, the CDR3 reads TGTGCCAGCAGCTTAAGGGGAGTTAGCTCTGGAAACACCATATATTTT. The chain uses TRBV11-2 and TRBJ1-3; tentatively, D is TRBD1 (5 bases). This CDR3 comprises 16 residues. The germline gives CDR1 SGHAT, CDR2 FQNNGV. The ends were cut back, 2 bases at V and 0 bases at J, with 11 bases in the middle.

This chain links TRBV9 with TRBJ2-3, with 14 bases matching TRBD2. The germline CDR1 and CDR2 sequences are SGDLS and YYNGEE. J gave up 4 bases and V 3 bases, and 4 bases lay outside the gene matches. This CDR3 is 16 amino acids long. The CDR3 region is CASSEGTSGGADTQYF. Written as DNA, the CDR3 is TGTGCCAGCAGCGAGGGGACTAGCGGGGGTGCAGATACGCAGTATTTT.

The rearrangement links TRBV9 to TRBJ1-2; no clear D. Trimming left V 0 bases short and J 4 bases short, with 16 bases between. Looked up from germline, CDR1 is SGDLS and CDR2 is YYNGEE. The CDR3 loop spans 16 amino acids. The CDR3 spells CASSVEMPISPYGYTF. The CDR3 nucleotides are TGTGCCAGCAGCGTAGAGATGCCGATATCCCCCTATGGCTACACCTTC.

The chain has TRBV24-1 and TRBJ2-4; tentative D call: TRBD1 (5 bases). The CDR3 length is 14 residues. CDR1 and CDR2 (germline): KGHDR, SFDVKD. V dropped 3 bases and J dropped 9 bases, with 14 bases sitting between them. CDR3 sequence reads: CATSDTQVPGIQYF. The CDR3 nucleotides read TGTGCCACCAGTGATACACAGGTCCCGGGCATTCAGTACTTC.